The sequence of this T cell receptor (beta chain) was determined in a study of OX40 agonist ivuxolimab in advanced cancers. With regard to the full study: Ivuxolimab was an agonistic, fully human IgG2 monoclonal antibody directed against OX40 (CD134), a costimulatory receptor. Intravenous ivuxolimab was administered to patients every 2 weeks at six dose levels: 0.01, 0.1, 0.3, 1.5, 3 and 10 mg/kg. Of the approximately 53 patients in dose escalation, approximately 20 had hepatocellular carcinoma, about 15 had melanoma, 9 had renal cell carcinoma and 9 had head and neck cancer. The dose-escalation cohort was 82.7% male with a mean age of approximately 60 years, ranging from roughly 20 to 80. Prior anti-PD-1, anti-PD-L1 or anti-CTLA-4 therapy was permitted, and checkpoint inhibitors had been received by under 50% of dose-escalation patients. Partial responses occurred in three dose-escalation patients, of whom one had hepatocellular carcinoma and two had cutaneous melanoma. The point of sequencing TCRbeta in the periphery was to test whether ivuxolimab changed TCR sequence diversity and drove clonal T-cell expansion. The paper describes the monotherapy dose-escalation part (N = 52 patients) of the phase I trial of ivuxolimab.

Genomic DNA was isolated from the sorted cells so that the TCRbeta CDR3 region could be sequenced. The immunoSEQ Assay was used for sequencing of TCRbeta CDR3 regions. Imported from immuneACCESS, the table was reduced by TCRdb to in-frame sequences with V and J called. These copies leave out some clones; in studies compared against another copy, an unresolved V gene accounts for under half, and the cause of the remainder is not known. The sample yields roughly 70,000 clones; roughly nine tenths were counted once. The ten largest clonotypes hold 0.67% of the sample. The trial excluded patients who had a history of autoimmune disease or who were on systemic immunosuppression. In every dose cohort, peripheral blood was drawn for TCR sequencing at baseline, cycle 4 day 1, and cycle 7 day 1. Samples came from an open-label, multicenter, first-in-human phase I dose-escalation trial of ivuxolimab. Adults with locally advanced or metastatic melanoma, renal cell carcinoma, hepatocellular carcinoma or head and neck squamous cell carcinoma were enrolled in the trial. Before TCR sequencing, CD4+ T cells and CD8+ T cells were sorted from peripheral blood as separate populations.

V is cut by 7 bases and J by 10 bases, and the space between the germline ends is 17 bases. Per the germline V gene (reference sequence), LNHDA is the CDR1 and SQIVND is the CDR2. The cysteine opens and the phenylalanine closes a CDR3 of 13 amino acids. Left in the record is the CDR3 DNA by itself, 39 bases read in frame from the first base. Study-level results and caveats: After ivuxolimab, CD8+ T cells had more expanded clones than CD4+ T cells on average. The antigen specificity of the peripheral T cells that underwent clonal expansion was not determined. Partial responders in the 0.1-3.0 mg/kg groups had among the lowest normalized peripheral clonal expansion, especially among CD8+ T cells. Clonal expansion of both CD4+ and CD8+ blood T cells was observed from baseline to week 6 at doses 0.1 to 3.0 mg/kg. Low levels of normalized T-cell clonal expansion were also seen in some nonresponding patients.

Concerning this clone: This clone's antigen is unknown. Base qualities are not provided; no much larger clone lies one nucleotide away.

The sample here was CD4+ or CD8+ T cells sorted from blood, taken in a trial of the OX40 agonist ivuxolimab. The sequence was collected from an adult with an advanced solid tumor such as melanoma, head and neck, liver or kidney cancer. The chain couples TRBV19 to TRBJ1-5, with TRBD1 perhaps the D gene, on 6 matching bases. The CDR3 protein sequence reads: CASTRGGLGPQHF. The nucleotide sequence is TGTGCCAGTACCCGAGGGGGGCTCGGACCCCAGCATTTT. Outside the CDR3, residues come from the reference TRBV19 and TRBJ1-5 proteins, so the full variable domain is: DGGITQSPKYLFRKEGQNVTLSCEQNLNHDAMYWYRQDPGQGLRLIYYSQIVNDFQKGDIAEGYSVSREKKESFPLTVTSAQKNPTAFYLCASTRGGLGPQHFGDGTRLSIL.